This T cell receptor (beta chain) emerged from a study of a mutant IDH1 vaccine in newly diagnosed glioma. Study context: Across weeks 1, 3, 5, 7, 11, 15, 19 and 23, patients received a vaccination each time, eight in all.

Data came from immunoSEQ multiplex PCR; TCRdb stores just in-frame clones and leaves some out. Of tens of thousands of clones listed, about four fifths are singletons. Details on this clone: What it recognizes is unknown.

Documented time point: week 11, during vaccination. Topical imiquimod accompanied each vaccine dose, which consisted of 300 ug of mutant IDH1 20-mer peptide. The sequenced sample was PBMCs, obtained from a glioma patient whose treatment included an IDH1 peptide vaccine. This receptor was taken from a man in his fifties or sixties with glioma.

The CDR3 nucleotides are TGTGCCAGCAGCCAGGAAGGGGGTGCTAACACCGGGGAGCTGTTTTTT. It yields the protein CASSQEGGANTGELFF. The chain couples TRBV13 to TRBJ2-2; TRBD1 is a possible D gene (6 bases). CDR1 PRHDT and CDR2 FYEKMQ come from the germline V gene (reference sequence). There are 16 residues in the CDR3. V lost 5 bases, J lost 2 bases, and 15 bases lay in between.